The entry below gives a single T cell receptor beta chain sequence along with its context. This sample was taken from a study of T cell responses to AZD1222 COVID-19 vaccine. The CDR3 length is 12 residues. Germline CDR1 reads SGHDT; CDR2 reads YYEEEE. Deletions cut 3 bases from V and 10 bases from J, with 13 bases between. Sequenced by immunoSEQ multiplex PCR; TCRdb stores in-frame clones only, minus some. The repertoire holds 120,000 to 150,000 clones, with approximately 90% as singletons. The chain uses TRBV5-6 and TRBJ1-1, with D unclear. The source is an adult in good health. Sequenced material: peripheral blood, taken on day 0 of AZD1222 vaccination. Written as DNA, the CDR3 is TGTGCCAGCAGCTCGACATTTGCGGCAGCTTTCTTT. Translating it yields CASSSTFAAAFF.